What follows are 9 T cell receptor beta chains derived from one specimen sequenced in a study of blood T cell repertoires in COVID-19. Produced via immunoSEQ multiplex PCR; TCRdb's table is partial and in-frame only. The data hold more than 95,000 clones, with 88% observed a single time. Sequenced sample: peripheral blood. The receptors come from a human donor in a cohort sampled during active COVID-19.

The chain couples TRBV2 to TRBJ1-2; no reliable D call. This CDR3 has 12 residues. V gave up 5 bases and J gave up 3 bases, with 7 bases separating them. CDR1 and CDR2 from the germline V gene are SNHLY and FYNNEI. The CDR3 protein is CASSLTHYGYTF. In DNA form, the CDR3 reads TGTGCCAGCAGTCTTACTCACTATGGCTACACCTTC.

V is TRBV18 and J is TRBJ2-3; D not certain. This CDR3 has 16 amino acids. Germline CDR1 KGHSH, CDR2 LQKENI. V gave up 3 bases and J gave up 0 bases, with 13 bases separating them. Here the CDR3 DNA reads TGTGCCAGCTCACCCCTACTCCATCCTAGCACAGATACGCAGTATTTT. Protein product: CASSPLLHPSTDTQYF.

The chain uses TRBV19 and TRBJ2-5; D is perhaps TRBD2 (6 bases). CDR1 is LNHDA, CDR2 SQIVND, per germline (reference sequence). V shed 3 bases and J shed 6 bases, with 17 bases lying between them. The CDR3 has 15 residues. CDR3: CASSIFSGKGKTQYF. The DNA for the CDR3 is TGTGCCAGTAGTATCTTTAGCGGAAAAGGGAAGACCCAGTACTTC.

V gene TRBV3-1 (or the pseudogene TRBV3-2) combines with J gene TRBJ2-1, with D maybe TRBD1 (6 bases). Germline V gene data show CDR1 as LGHDT and CDR2 as YNNKEL (reference sequence). The CDR3 runs to 15 residues. The germline V and J ends were trimmed by 8 bases and 9 bases, with 23 bases remaining between them. The CDR3 reads CASQEKWQGQVEQFF. In DNA, the CDR3 is TGTGCCAGCCAGGAAAAGTGGCAGGGGCAGGTTGAGCAGTTCTTC.

The rearrangement joins TRBV9 to TRBJ1-1; 9 bases line up with TRBD1. This CDR3 has 14 amino acids. The V gene's germline CDR1 is SGDLS and CDR2 YYNGEE. V was pared by 2 bases and J by 4 bases, with 3 bases of the junction left unmatched. CDR3 sequence reads: CASSVGQGITEAFF. CDR3 nucleotides: TGTGCCAGCAGCGTCGGACAGGGGATCACTGAAGCTTTCTTT.

The rearrangement uses TRBV7-9 and TRBJ2-3; TRBD2 agrees at 7 bases. The CDR3 has 16 amino acids. The germline gives CDR1 SEHNR, CDR2 FQNEAQ (reference sequence). V was clipped by 1 base and J by 8 bases; unmatched bases: 12. DNA for the CDR3: TGTGCCAGCAGCTTAGGCGAGGCTAGCGGTTCTTCTACGCAGTATTTT. Translated: CASSLGEASGSSTQYF.

The chain is built from TRBV13 and TRBJ1-2; D not certain. The CDR3 is 14 residues long. V was pared by 2 bases and J by 7 bases, with 14 bases between. CDR1 PRHDT and CDR2 FYEKMQ come from the germline V gene (reference sequence). The CDR3, as DNA: TGTGCCAGCAGCTTACAGAGGTCGACGATTGGCTACACCTTC. Encoded protein: CASSLQRSTIGYTF.

This clone was detected ten times or more. The rearrangement joins TRBV11-2 to TRBJ2-7, with a tentative D call TRBD2 (5 bases). Trimming pared 5 bases from V and 4 bases from J, leaving 21 bases between. The CDR3 is 16 residues long. Germline CDR1 and CDR2: SGHAT and FQNNGV. The CDR3 region has the DNA TGTGCCAGCAGCCCACTGGTTCGGGAAAGAGGTTACGAGCAGTACTTC. Its protein product is CASSPLVRERGYEQYF.

The V and J genes are TRBV4-1 and TRBJ1-3; a weak D match, TRBD1 (5 bases). The CDR3 runs 14 residues. Germline V CDR1 and CDR2: MGHRA, YSYEKL. V shed 3 bases and J shed 4 bases, with 10 bases lying between them. DNA of the CDR3: TGCGCCAGCAGCCAGGTGTGGGGCGGAAACACCATATATTTT. It specifies CASSQVWGGNTIYF.